This T cell receptor beta chain stems from a study of CD8+CD57+ T cells in acquired aplastic anemia. Study-wide background: Sorted cells (CD4+ and CD8+) yielded DNA amounts that averaged approximately 3.2 ug. Reads per healthy sample averaged approximately 10 million (CD4+) and 11.0 million (CD8+). Whole-study findings and limits: Any difference that existed in CD8+ Simpson's diversity between patients and controls was not significant. Overlapping CD8+ CDR3 repertoires of patients and controls contained roughly 29 shared sequences.

This clonotype was seen a few times. What it binds is not known. Mismatch with germline at one junction end may stem from a read error. Germline CDR1 reads SNHLY; CDR2 reads FYNNEI. There are 16 residues in the CDR3. TCR beta VDJ combinations and CDR3 sequences were profiled from genomic DNA. TCRdb analysed the reads with MiXCR anew, one entry per CDR3 protein. The sample holds some 140,000 distinct CDR3 sequences, less than 45% seen once. Sequenced material: sorted CD4+, CD8+, or CD8+CD57+ T cells (not recorded which) from PBMCs. The chain carries TRBV2 and TRBJ1-5; D remains ambiguous. The clonotype originates from a human donor in good health, serving as a control. This CDR3 is CASSEGMKKGSQPQHF. CDR3 coding DNA: TGTGCCAGCAGCGAAGGGATGAAAAAAGGGAGTCAGCCCCAGCATTTT.